One sample yielded the 7 T cell receptor beta chains listed below, sequenced in a study of cytomegalovirus exposure and HLA in healthy donors. Primers: 60 Vbeta forward and 13 Jbeta reverse. Repertoires were generated with immunoSEQ multiplex PCR, while TCRdb's copy carries only in-frame clones and drops some. The sample has approximately 140,000 clones, more than 80% seen once; the top ten hold around 6.4%. Source material: PBMCs. These receptors all come from a woman aged 40-49 years in good health and CMV-seropositive.

The chain is built from TRBV5-4 and TRBJ2-7, with TRBD1 matching over 8 bases. CDR3 length equals 14 residues. Germline V lookup: CDR1 SGHNT, CDR2 YYREEE (reference sequence). V lost 1 base and J lost 3; bases outside the gene matches: 3. The CDR3 DNA reads as TGTGCCAGCAGCTTGCAGGGGGCCGGCTACGAGCAGTACTTC. This encodes CASSLQGAGYEQYF.

V usage is TRBV29-1 and J usage is TRBJ2-7; no reliable D call. V dropped 6 bases and J dropped 7 bases, with 16 bases sitting between them. Germline lookup yields CDR1 SQVTM and CDR2 ANQGSEA. This CDR3 comprises 12 residues. CDR3 in amino acids: CSVALSPQEQYF. CDR3 nucleotide sequence: TGCAGCGTCGCACTTTCTCCTCAAGAGCAGTACTTC.

Notes on this clone: An end of the junction differs from the germline gene, which may be a read error. The V and J genes are TRBV6-4 and TRBJ2-7, with 8 bases lining up with TRBD2. The CDR3 is made up of 16 amino acids. Per germline, CDR1 MRHNA and CDR2 SNTAGT. The chain's CDR3 is CASSDSIGTRSSEQYF. CDR3 nucleotides: TGTGCCAGCAGTGACTCGATTGGGACTAGGTCCTCCGAGCAGTACTTC.

This clone was counted a single time. The genes are TRBV30 and TRBJ1-6; TRBD1 might be the D (6 bases). The germline V gene encodes CDR1 GTSNPN and CDR2 SVGIG (reference sequence). This CDR3 spans 13 amino acids. The V end was cut by 2 bases, the J end by 8 bases, with 10 bases between. CDR3 DNA: TGTGCCTGGAGTACAGGGCTTCATTCACCCCTCCACTTT. Encoded protein: CAWSTGLHSPLHF.

This clone has just a few counts. The chain couples TRBV4-2 to TRBJ1-1, with a tentative D call TRBD1 (5 bases). The CDR3 is 13 residues long. CDR1 LGHNA and CDR2 YNFKEQ come from the germline V gene. The germline V and J ends were trimmed by 2 bases and 8 bases, with 12 bases remaining between them. In nucleotides, the CDR3 is TGTGCCAGCAGCCAACTCGGACGGACAGAAGCTTTCTTT. Translated: CASSQLGRTEAFF.

Details on this clone: This sample also contains other DNA sequences that code for the same CDR3. This chain connects TRBV9 to TRBJ2-1; 10 bases agree with TRBD2. CDR1 is SGDLS, CDR2 YYNGEE, per germline. The CDR3 is 15 amino acids. V lost 2 bases and J lost 3; bases outside the gene matches: 2. The CDR3 nucleotides read TGTGCCAGCAGCGTGGGACTAGCGAGCTACAATGAGCAGTTCTTC. Translating gives CASSVGLASYNEQFF.

The chain links TRBV27 to TRBJ2-7, with 9 bases matching TRBD1. Per the germline V gene, CDR1 is MNHEY and CDR2 is SMNVEV (reference sequence). This CDR3 spans 13 amino acids. With V trimmed by 10 bases and J by 2 bases, 6 bases remained unmatched. CDR3 amino acids: CATGDRVTYEQYF. DNA of the CDR3: TGTGCCACCGGGGACAGGGTAACCTACGAGCAGTACTTC.